This TCR beta chain was sequenced during a study of cytomegalovirus exposure and HLA in healthy donors. The CDR3 totals 14 residues. Trimming took off 4 bases at V and 1 base at J, with 10 bases between the two ends. CDR1 and CDR2 (germline): KGHSH, LQKENI. Use of 60 Vbeta and 13 Jbeta primers characterized the PCR. Sequencing used immunoSEQ multiplex PCR; TCRdb keeps in-frame clones, though not all of them. The table has about 160,000 clones, 79% seen once. Study-wide results and caveats: For most TCR beta V segments, an earlier analysis put the productive rate at about 87% or about 30% of the time. Reports indicated that the classifier achieved high specificity and sensitivity in diagnosing cytomegalovirus status. A later analysis found TCR association rates differed by HLA locus, highest for DRB1 and lowest for HLA-C. Immune exposure information comprised only CMV serostatus.

A note on this clone: Its antigen is as yet unknown.

This clonotype originated in a man in his forties in good health and CMV-seronegative. The genes are TRBV18 and TRBJ2-5, with D maybe TRBD2 (5 bases). Source material: PBMCs. The CDR3: CASSLELAQETQYF. In nucleotides, the CDR3 is TGTGCCAGCTCACTAGAGCTAGCCCAAGAGACCCAGTACTTC.